The sample holds a few counts of the clone carrying this T cell receptor beta chain. Its antigen is not known. This specimen comes from a study of cytomegalovirus exposure and HLA in healthy donors. General observations from the study: Among the CMV-associated chains, a few were confirmed in vitro as specific for CMV antigens. Prior analysis indicated that the majority of TCR beta V segments exhibited productivity approximately 90% or approximately 30% of the time. Near-uniform donor sequencing depth was presumed by presence/absence analyses. Diagnosis of cytomegalovirus status made by the classifier reportedly showed high specificity and sensitivity.

A multiplex PCR was run with 60 Vbeta primers and 13 Jbeta primers. Some clones are missing from TCRdb's copy, which holds only in-frame ones; the method was immunoSEQ multiplex PCR. Among 200,000 or so clones listed, roughly four fifths were seen once. Trimming removed 2 bases from V and 4 bases from J, with 10 bases in between. This CDR3 comprises 14 residues. Per germline, CDR1 SGHRS and CDR2 YFSETQ. The chain joins TRBV5-1 to TRBJ1-3; D is possibly TRBD1 (5 bases). The origin of this receptor is a boy aged 2 to 10 in good health and CMV-seronegative. Sequenced: PBMCs. This chain's CDR3 is CASSFQGAGNTIYF. The CDR3 nucleotides are TGCGCCAGCAGCTTTCAAGGGGCCGGAAACACCATATATTTT.